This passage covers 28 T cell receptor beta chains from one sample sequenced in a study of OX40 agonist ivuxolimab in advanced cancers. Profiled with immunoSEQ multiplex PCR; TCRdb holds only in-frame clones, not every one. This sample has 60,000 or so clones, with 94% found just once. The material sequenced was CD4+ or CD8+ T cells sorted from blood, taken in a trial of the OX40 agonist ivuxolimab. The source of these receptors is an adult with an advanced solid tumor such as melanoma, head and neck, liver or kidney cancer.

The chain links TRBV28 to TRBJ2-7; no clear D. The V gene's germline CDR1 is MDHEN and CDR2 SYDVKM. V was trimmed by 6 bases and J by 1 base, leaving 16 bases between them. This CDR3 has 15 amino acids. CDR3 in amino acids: CASSPLGSLSYEQYF. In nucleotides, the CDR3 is TGTGCCAGCAGCCCCCTCGGGTCTCTTTCCTACGAGCAGTACTTC.

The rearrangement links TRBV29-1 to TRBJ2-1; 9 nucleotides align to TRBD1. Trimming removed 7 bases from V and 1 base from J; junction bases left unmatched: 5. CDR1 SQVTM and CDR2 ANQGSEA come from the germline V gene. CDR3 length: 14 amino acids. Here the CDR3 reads CSAKQGASYNEQFF. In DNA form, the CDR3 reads TGCAGCGCAAAACAGGGGGCTTCCTACAATGAGCAGTTCTTC.

The CDR3: CASSLLAETYNEQFF. In nucleotides, the CDR3 is TGTGCCAGCAGTTTATTAGCGGAAACCTACAATGAGCAGTTCTTC. The chain couples TRBV28 to TRBJ2-1; possibly TRBD2 for D (6 bases). The V and J ends lost 1 base and 2 bases respectively, with 9 bases between them. Germline CDR1 and CDR2: MDHEN and SYDVKM. The CDR3 has 15 amino acids.

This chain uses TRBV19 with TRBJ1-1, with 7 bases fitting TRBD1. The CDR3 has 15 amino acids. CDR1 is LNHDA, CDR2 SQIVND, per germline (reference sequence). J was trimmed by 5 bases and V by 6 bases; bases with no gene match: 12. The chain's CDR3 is CASRETGYAGTEAFF. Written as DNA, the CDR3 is TGTGCCAGTAGGGAGACAGGGTATGCGGGGACTGAAGCTTTCTTT.

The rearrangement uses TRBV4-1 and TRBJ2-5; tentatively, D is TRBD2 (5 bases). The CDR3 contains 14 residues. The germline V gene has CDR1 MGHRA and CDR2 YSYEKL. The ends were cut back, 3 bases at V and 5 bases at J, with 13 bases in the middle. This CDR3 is CASSHPRVAETQYF. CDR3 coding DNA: TGCGCCAGCAGCCACCCAAGGGTAGCGGAGACCCAGTACTTC.

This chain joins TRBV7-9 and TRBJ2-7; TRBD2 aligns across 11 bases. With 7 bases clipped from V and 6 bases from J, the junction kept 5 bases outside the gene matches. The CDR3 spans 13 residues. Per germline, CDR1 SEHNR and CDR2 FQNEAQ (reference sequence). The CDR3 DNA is TGTGCCAGCACGGGACTAGCGGCACTCGAGCAGTACTTC. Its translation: CASTGLAALEQYF.

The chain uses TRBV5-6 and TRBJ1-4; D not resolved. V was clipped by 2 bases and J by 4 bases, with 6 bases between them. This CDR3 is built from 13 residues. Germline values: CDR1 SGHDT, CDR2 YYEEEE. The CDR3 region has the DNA TGTGCCAGCAGCTTCGGCCATAATGAAAAACTGTTTTTT. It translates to CASSFGHNEKLFF.

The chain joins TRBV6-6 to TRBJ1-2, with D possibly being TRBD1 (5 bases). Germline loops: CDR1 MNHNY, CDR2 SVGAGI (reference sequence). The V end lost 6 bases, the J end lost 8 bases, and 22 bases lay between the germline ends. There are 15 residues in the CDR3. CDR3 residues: CASRPLSTLGEGYTF. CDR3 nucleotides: TGTGCCAGCAGACCACTGAGCACCCTGGGGGAAGGCTACACCTTC.

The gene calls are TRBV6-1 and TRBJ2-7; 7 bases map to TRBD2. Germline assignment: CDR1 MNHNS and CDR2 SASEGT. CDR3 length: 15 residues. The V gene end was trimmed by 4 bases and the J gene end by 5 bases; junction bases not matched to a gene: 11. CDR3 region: CASSGAGREGDEQYF. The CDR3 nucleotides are TGTGCCAGCAGTGGAGCGGGACGGGAAGGTGACGAGCAGTACTTC.

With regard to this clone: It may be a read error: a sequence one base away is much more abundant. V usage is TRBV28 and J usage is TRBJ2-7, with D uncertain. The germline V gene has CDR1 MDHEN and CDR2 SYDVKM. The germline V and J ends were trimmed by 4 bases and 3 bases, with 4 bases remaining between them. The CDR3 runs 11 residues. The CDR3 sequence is CASSSNYEQYF. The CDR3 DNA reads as TGTGCCAGCAGTTCCAACTACGAGCAGTACTTC. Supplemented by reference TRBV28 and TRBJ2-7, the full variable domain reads DVKVTQSSRYLVKRTGEKVFLECVQDMDHENMFWYRQDPGLGLRLIYFSYDVKMKEKGDIPEGYSVSREKKERFSLILESASTNQTSMYLCASSSNYEQYFGPGTRLTVT.

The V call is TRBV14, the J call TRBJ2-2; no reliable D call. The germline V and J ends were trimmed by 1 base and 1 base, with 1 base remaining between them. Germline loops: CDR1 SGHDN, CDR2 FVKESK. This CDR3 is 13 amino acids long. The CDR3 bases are TGTGCCAGCAGCCAAGTGAACACCGGGGAGCTGTTTTTT. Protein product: CASSQVNTGELFF.

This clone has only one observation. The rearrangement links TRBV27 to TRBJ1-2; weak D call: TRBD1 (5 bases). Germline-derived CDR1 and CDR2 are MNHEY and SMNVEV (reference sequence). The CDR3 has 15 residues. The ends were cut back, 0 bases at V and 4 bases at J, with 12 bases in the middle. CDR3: CASSLSREGSYGYTF. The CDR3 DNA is TGTGCCAGCAGTTTATCCAGGGAGGGTTCCTATGGCTACACCTTC.

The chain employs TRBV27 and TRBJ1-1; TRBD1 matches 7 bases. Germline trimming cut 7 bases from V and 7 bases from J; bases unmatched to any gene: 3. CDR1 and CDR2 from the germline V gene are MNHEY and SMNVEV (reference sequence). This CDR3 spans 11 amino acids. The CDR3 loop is CASKAGGEAFF. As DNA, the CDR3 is TGTGCCAGCAAAGCAGGGGGTGAAGCTTTCTTT.

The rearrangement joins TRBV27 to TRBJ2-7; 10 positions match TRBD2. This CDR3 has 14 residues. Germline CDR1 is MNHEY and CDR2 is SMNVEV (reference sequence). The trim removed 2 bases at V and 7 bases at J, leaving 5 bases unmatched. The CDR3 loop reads CASSLLAGVKEQYF. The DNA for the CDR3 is TGTGCCAGCAGTTTACTAGCGGGAGTAAAAGAGCAGTACTTC.

The CDR3 bases are TGTGCCAGCAGCTTAAGCTATGGCTACACCTTC. Its protein is CASSLSYGYTF. The chain couples TRBV7-9 to TRBJ1-2; the D is unclear. Germline lookup yields CDR1 SEHNR and CDR2 FQNEAQ (reference sequence). The ends were cut back, 2 bases at V and 4 bases at J, with 2 bases in the middle. The CDR3 is made up of 11 amino acids.

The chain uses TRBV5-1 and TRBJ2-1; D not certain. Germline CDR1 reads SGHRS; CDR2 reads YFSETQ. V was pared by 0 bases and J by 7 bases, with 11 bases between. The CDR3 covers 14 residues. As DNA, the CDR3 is TGCGCCAGCAGCTTGGGTGATACCTTAAATGAGCAGTTCTTC. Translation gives CASSLGDTLNEQFF.

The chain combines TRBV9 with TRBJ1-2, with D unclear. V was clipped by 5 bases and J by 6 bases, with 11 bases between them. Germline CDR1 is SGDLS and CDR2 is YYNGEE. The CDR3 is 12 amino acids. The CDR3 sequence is CASSALGDGYTF. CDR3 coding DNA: TGTGCCAGCAGTGCGTTGGGAGATGGCTACACCTTC.

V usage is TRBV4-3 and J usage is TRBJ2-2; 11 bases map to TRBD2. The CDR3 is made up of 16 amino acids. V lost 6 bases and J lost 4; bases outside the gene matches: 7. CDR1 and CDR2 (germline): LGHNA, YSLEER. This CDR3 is CASSPGLAVGTGELFF. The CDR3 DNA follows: TGCGCCAGCAGTCCGGGACTAGCGGTTGGCACCGGGGAGCTGTTTTTT.

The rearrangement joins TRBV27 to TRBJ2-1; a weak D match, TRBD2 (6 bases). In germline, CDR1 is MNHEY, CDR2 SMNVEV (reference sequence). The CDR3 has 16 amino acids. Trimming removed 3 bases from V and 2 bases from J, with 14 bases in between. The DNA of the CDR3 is TGTGCCAGCAGTTTCATCCGGGACTTGGCCTACAATGAGCAGTTCTTC. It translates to CASSFIRDLAYNEQFF.

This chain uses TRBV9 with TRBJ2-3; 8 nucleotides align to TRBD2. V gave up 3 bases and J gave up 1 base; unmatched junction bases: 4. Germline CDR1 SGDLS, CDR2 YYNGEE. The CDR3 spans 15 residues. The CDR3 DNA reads TGTGCCAGCAGCGGTTTGCGGGGGGGCACAGATACGCAGTATTTT. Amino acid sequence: CASSGLRGGTDTQYF. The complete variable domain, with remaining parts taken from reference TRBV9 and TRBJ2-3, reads DSGVTQTPKHLITATGQRVTLRCSPRSGDLSVYWYQQSLDQGLQFLIQYYNGEERAKGNILERFSAQQFPDLHSELNLSSLELGDSALYFCASSGLRGGTDTQYFGPGTRLTVL.

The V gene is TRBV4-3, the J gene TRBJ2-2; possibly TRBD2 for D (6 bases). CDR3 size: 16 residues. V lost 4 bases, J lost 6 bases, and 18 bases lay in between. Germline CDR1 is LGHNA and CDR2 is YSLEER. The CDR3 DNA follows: TGCGCCAGCAGCCCAGAGGCGGGGCTCCTAGCCGGGGAGCTGTTTTTT. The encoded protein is CASSPEAGLLAGELFF.

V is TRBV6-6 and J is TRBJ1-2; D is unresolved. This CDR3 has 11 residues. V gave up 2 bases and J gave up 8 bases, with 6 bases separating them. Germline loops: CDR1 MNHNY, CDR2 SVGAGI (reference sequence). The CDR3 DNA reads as TGTGCCAGCAGTTACCCCGAAGGCTACACCTTC. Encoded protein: CASSYPEGYTF.

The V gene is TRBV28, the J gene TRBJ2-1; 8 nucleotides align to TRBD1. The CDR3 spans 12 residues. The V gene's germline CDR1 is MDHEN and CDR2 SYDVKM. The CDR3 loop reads CAGGQDYNEQFF. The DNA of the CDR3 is TGTGCTGGGGGACAGGACTACAATGAGCAGTTCTTC.

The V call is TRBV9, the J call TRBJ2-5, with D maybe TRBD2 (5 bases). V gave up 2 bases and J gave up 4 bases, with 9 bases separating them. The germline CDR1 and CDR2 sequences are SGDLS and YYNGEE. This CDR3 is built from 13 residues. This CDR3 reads CASSVVAGETQYF. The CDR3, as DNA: TGTGCCAGCAGCGTGGTTGCGGGAGAGACCCAGTACTTC.

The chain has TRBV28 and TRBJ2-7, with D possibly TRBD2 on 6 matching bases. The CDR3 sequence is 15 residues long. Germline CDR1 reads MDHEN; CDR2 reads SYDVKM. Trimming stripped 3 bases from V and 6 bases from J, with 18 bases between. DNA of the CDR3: TGTGCCAGCAGTTTTGAAAGAGGGACTCCCCTCGAGCAGTACTTC. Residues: CASSFERGTPLEQYF.

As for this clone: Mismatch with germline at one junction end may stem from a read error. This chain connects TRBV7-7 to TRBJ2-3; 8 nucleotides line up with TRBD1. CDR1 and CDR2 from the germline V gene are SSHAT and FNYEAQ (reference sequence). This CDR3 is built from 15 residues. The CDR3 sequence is CASSPLGQGSDTQYF. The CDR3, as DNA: TGTGCTAGCAGCCCCCTAGGACAGGGATCAGATACGCAGTATTTT.

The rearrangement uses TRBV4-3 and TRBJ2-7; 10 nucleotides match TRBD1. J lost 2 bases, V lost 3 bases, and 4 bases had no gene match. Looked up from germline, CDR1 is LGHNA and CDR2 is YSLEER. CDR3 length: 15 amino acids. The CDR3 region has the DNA TGCGCCAGCAGCCAGTCCGGGACAGGGGCCTACGAGCAGTACTTC. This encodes CASSQSGTGAYEQYF.

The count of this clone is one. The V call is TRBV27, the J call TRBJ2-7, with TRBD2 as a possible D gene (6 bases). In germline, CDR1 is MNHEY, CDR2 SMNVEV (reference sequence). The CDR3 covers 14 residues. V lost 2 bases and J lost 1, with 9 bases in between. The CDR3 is CASSLGTASYEQYF. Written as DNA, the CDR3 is TGTGCCAGCAGTTTAGGGACTGCATCCTACGAGCAGTACTTC.